The 29 T cell receptor beta chains below all came from one sample that was sequenced in a study of blood T cell repertoires in COVID-19. The table came from immunoSEQ multiplex PCR; TCRdb's copy has only in-frame clones and leaves some out. The sample lists approximately 230,000 clones; approximately 80% were seen once. The sample comprised peripheral blood. The source is a middle-aged woman with active or convalescent COVID-19.

The genes are TRBV28 and TRBJ1-2; 8 bases line up with TRBD1. Germline-derived CDR1 and CDR2 are MDHEN and SYDVKM. The CDR3 covers 17 residues. The ends lost 5 bases at V and 0 bases at J; junction bases unmatched: 11. The CDR3 DNA is TGTGCCAGCAGTCCTCCAGGGGGCGGGCCAGCTAACTATGGCTACACCTTC. The encoded protein is CASSPPGGGPANYGYTF.

V gene TRBV12-3 or TRBV12-4 combines with J gene TRBJ2-2; D is unresolved. The CDR3 is 13 residues long. V was shortened by 3 bases and J by 2 bases, with 4 bases between the two germline ends. DNA for the CDR3: TGTGCCAGCAGTTTTAGTAACACCGGGGAGCTGTTTTTT. This translates into CASSFSNTGELFF.

CDR3 amino acids: CASSRTGSGSPLHF. CDR3 in DNA: TGTGCCAGCTCGAGGACCGGGTCAGGGTCACCCCTCCACTTT. The chain has TRBV6-5 and TRBJ1-6, with a possible D match to TRBD1 (5 bases). V lost 8 bases and J lost 10, with 18 bases in between. The germline CDR1 and CDR2 sequences are MNHEY and SVGAGI. The CDR3 has 14 residues.

This chain links TRBV6-4 with TRBJ1-2; maybe TRBD1 (5 bases). CDR1 is MRHNA and CDR2 is SNTAGT in the germline V gene. V was pared by 3 bases and J by 5 bases, with 10 bases between. CDR3 length: 13 amino acids. CDR3 nucleotides: TGTGCCAGCAGTGAACAGGTCGGGTATGGCTACACCTTC. Encoded protein: CASSEQVGYGYTF.

The genes are TRBV30 and TRBJ1-6; D unresolved. Germline V gives CDR1 GTSNPN, CDR2 SVGIG (reference sequence). This CDR3 is built from 12 residues. The V and J ends lost 5 bases and 6 bases respectively, with 8 bases between them. This CDR3 is CAWDRVNSPLHF. CDR3 sequence (DNA): TGTGCCTGGGACCGGGTTAATTCACCCCTCCACTTT.

V is TRBV29-1 and J is TRBJ2-2, with TRBD2 identical over 11 bases. Germline V gene data show CDR1 as SQVTM and CDR2 as ANQGSEA. With V trimmed by 7 bases and J by 5 bases, 12 bases remained unmatched. The CDR3 covers 16 residues. The DNA of the CDR3 is TGCAGCGCCCATTTTAGCGGGGGGGCCATAACCGGGGAGCTGTTTTTT. Translation gives CSAHFSGGAITGELFF.

J is TRBJ1-2 and V is TRBV7-9; a possible D gene is TRBD1 (5 bases). This CDR3 has 16 amino acids. CDR1 and CDR2 (germline): SEHNR, FQNEAQ (reference sequence). The V end was cut by 0 bases, the J end by 4 bases, with 15 bases between. The CDR3 is CASSLAQTEYSYGYTF. CDR3 nucleotide sequence: TGTGCCAGCAGCTTAGCCCAGACAGAGTATTCCTATGGCTACACCTTC.

The gene calls are TRBV9 and TRBJ1-1; 9 bases map to TRBD1. CDR1 is SGDLS, CDR2 YYNGEE, per germline. CDR3 length: 13 amino acids. J was trimmed by 5 bases and V by 4 bases; bases with no gene match: 3. The CDR3: CASSPQGATEAFF. CDR3 bases: TGTGCCAGCAGCCCACAGGGGGCAACTGAAGCTTTCTTT.

V gene TRBV5-1 combines with J gene TRBJ2-2; possibly TRBD1 for D (5 bases). Trimming left V 0 bases short and J 0 bases short, with 15 bases between. The germline CDR1 and CDR2 sequences are SGHRS and YFSETQ. This CDR3 contains 18 residues. The CDR3 nucleotides are TGCGCCAGCAGCTTGGGGCAGGGCAGCCCCTCGAACACCGGGGAGCTGTTTTTT. Translated: CASSLGQGSPSNTGELFF.

The chain joins TRBV5-6 to TRBJ1-3; D may be TRBD1 (6 bases). The CDR3 covers 16 residues. Germline-derived CDR1 and CDR2 are SGHDT and YYEEEE. The ends were cut back, 4 bases at V and 0 bases at J, with 14 bases in the middle. This CDR3 reads CASSRGGGSSGNTIYF. CDR3 in DNA: TGTGCCAGCAGCCGGGGAGGGGGGTCCTCTGGAAACACCATATATTTT.

CDR3 sequence: CASSLAGAKNTGELFF. The CDR3 bases are TGTGCCAGCAGCTTAGCGGGGGCTAAGAACACCGGGGAGCTGTTTTTT. The rearrangement joins TRBV7-2 to TRBJ2-2; D may be TRBD1 (6 bases). The germline V gene encodes CDR1 SGHTA and CDR2 FQGNSA. The CDR3 has 16 residues. V gave up 0 bases and J gave up 1 base, with 9 bases separating them.

The chain recombines TRBV25-1 with TRBJ2-1; 8 bases agree with TRBD2. The CDR3 is 16 residues long. Trimming took 1 base from V and 4 from J; bases not matched to a gene: 6. CDR1 and CDR2 from the germline V gene are MGHDK and SYGVNS. CDR3 sequence (DNA): TGTGCCAGCAGTGAATTGGGTAGCGGGGCGTACAATGAGCAGTTCTTC. As protein: CASSELGSGAYNEQFF.

V gene TRBV7-3 combines with J gene TRBJ2-3; D not resolved. V was shortened by 5 bases and J by 5 bases, with 17 bases between the two germline ends. The CDR3 has 15 residues. Per germline, CDR1 SGHTA and CDR2 FQGTGA. CDR3 sequence (DNA): TGTGCCAGCAGCCCCCTGGGCCCGGTGGGAGATACGCAGTATTTT. Amino acid sequence: CASSPLGPVGDTQYF. Full variable domain (missing parts from reference TRBV7-3 and TRBJ2-3): GAGVSQTPSNKVTEKGKYVELRCDPISGHTALYWYRQSLGQGPEFLIYFQGTGAADDSGLPNDRFFAVRPEGSVSTLKIQRTERGDSAVYLCASSPLGPVGDTQYFGPGTRLTVL.

This clone was counted ten times or more. J is TRBJ2-7 and V is TRBV14; TRBD2 is a possible D gene (6 bases). CDR1 is SGHDN, CDR2 FVKESK, per germline. This CDR3 comprises 14 residues. The V and J ends lost 5 bases and 3 bases respectively, with 14 bases between them. CDR3 amino acids: CASSTGGGSYEQYF. CDR3 DNA sequence: TGTGCCAGCAGCACGGGTGGGGGGAGCTACGAGCAGTACTTC. Full variable domain (outside the CDR3, taken from reference TRBV14 and TRBJ2-7): EAGVTQFPSHSVIEKGQTVTLRCDPISGHDNLYWYRRVMGKEIKFLLHFVKESKQDESGMPNNRFLAERTGGTYSTLKVQPAELEDSGVYFCASSTGGGSYEQYFGPGTRLTVT.

The J gene is TRBJ1-1, the V gene TRBV5-1, with 10 bases lining up with TRBD1. This CDR3 spans 16 amino acids. V was clipped by 5 bases and J by 0 bases; unmatched bases: 7. Germline values: CDR1 SGHRS, CDR2 YFSETQ. CDR3 in amino acids: CASSWDRGGMNTEAFF. CDR3 nucleotides: TGCGCCAGCAGTTGGGACAGGGGAGGAATGAACACTGAAGCTTTCTTT.

V gene TRBV7-9 combines with J gene TRBJ1-1; TRBD1 aligns across 9 bases. This CDR3 has 16 residues. Germline CDR1 SEHNR, CDR2 FQNEAQ (reference sequence). Trimming removed 1 base from V and 3 bases from J; junction bases left unmatched: 6. This CDR3 is CASSLGQGGSDTEAFF. In DNA form, the CDR3 reads TGTGCCAGCAGCTTAGGACAGGGGGGATCGGACACTGAAGCTTTCTTT.

The rearrangement joins TRBV3-1 (or the pseudogene TRBV3-2) to TRBJ1-1; 7 nucleotides agree with TRBD1. The V segment lost 0 bases and the J segment 10 bases; nucleotides outside the gene matches: 8. The length of the CDR3 is 14 residues. Germline-derived CDR1 and CDR2 are LGHDT and YNNKEL (reference sequence). The CDR3 DNA is TGTGCCAGCAGCCAAGATCTGGTGACAGGGCGAGCTTTCTTT. Encoded protein: CASSQDLVTGRAFF.

The chain employs TRBV7-2 and TRBJ2-7; 10 bases fit TRBD1. CDR3 size: 14 residues. Germline V gene lookup returns CDR1 SGHTA and CDR2 FQGNSA. V shed 5 bases and J 2 bases; nucleotides not matched to a gene: 3. CDR3 loop: CASSPGQGAYEQYF. DNA for the CDR3: TGTGCCAGCAGCCCAGGACAGGGGGCCTACGAGCAGTACTTC.

The gene calls are TRBV5-1 and TRBJ2-1, with 10 bases fitting TRBD2. The CDR3 spans 18 residues. V was clipped by 3 bases and J by 4 bases; unmatched bases: 13. The germline CDR1 and CDR2 sequences are SGHRS and YFSETQ. CDR3 in DNA: TGCGCCAGCAGCTCTGAGGGTCTGGTAGCGGGGGGTTACAATGAGCAGTTCTTC. It encodes CASSSEGLVAGGYNEQFF.

In nucleotides, the CDR3 is TGTGCCAGCAGCTACAGACAGGGAGGAACTAATGAAAAACTGTTTTTT. This translates into CASSYRQGGTNEKLFF. This rearrangement joins TRBV5-6 to TRBJ1-4, with 7 positions matching TRBD1. After removal of 3 bases from V and 1 base from J, the junction contained 6 bases not matched to a gene. This CDR3 has 16 residues. Germline V gene sequence: CDR1 SGHDT, CDR2 YYEEEE.

V usage is TRBV27 and J usage is TRBJ1-2; TRBD1 agrees at 8 bases. Germline lookup yields CDR1 MNHEY and CDR2 SMNVEV (reference sequence). V shed 8 bases, J shed 8 bases, and the junction held 7 bases outside the gene matches. This CDR3 has 12 amino acids. Here the CDR3 reads CASWGQVLGYTF. Written as DNA, the CDR3 is TGTGCCAGCTGGGGACAGGTTTTGGGCTACACCTTC.

The rearrangement joins TRBV6-5 to TRBJ2-1; 7 bases map to TRBD2. This CDR3 comprises 15 residues. V lost 4 bases to trimming and J lost 4 bases; unmatched junction nucleotides: 7. Germline values: CDR1 MNHEY, CDR2 SVGAGI. The CDR3 DNA is TGTGCCAGCAGTTCCGGGACTAAGGTATACAATGAGCAGTTCTTC. Protein: CASSSGTKVYNEQFF.

The sample holds one count of this clone. The chain links TRBV11-2 to TRBJ1-6; 10 nucleotides line up with TRBD1. Losses at the gene ends were 1 base for V and 4 bases for J; bases not matched to a gene: 4. The germline gives CDR1 SGHAT, CDR2 FQNNGV. The CDR3 is made up of 17 amino acids. This chain's CDR3 is CASSLAPGQGYNSPLHF. CDR3 DNA: TGTGCCAGCAGCTTAGCCCCGGGACAGGGGTATAATTCACCCCTCCACTTT.

This chain links TRBV12-3 or TRBV12-4 with TRBJ1-1, with a tentative D call TRBD1 (6 bases). The CDR3 spans 13 residues. V was cut by 6 bases and J by 6 bases, with 14 bases left in between. The CDR3 sequence: CASSPRGWAEAFF. As DNA, the CDR3 is TGTGCCAGCAGCCCCAGGGGTTGGGCTGAAGCTTTCTTT.

This sequence joins TRBV20-1 and TRBJ1-1; tentatively, D is TRBD1 (6 bases). This CDR3 has 11 residues. The germline V gene encodes CDR1 DFQATT and CDR2 SNEGSKA (reference sequence). V shed 3 bases and J shed 7 bases, with 9 bases lying between them. The CDR3 nucleotides read TGCAGTGCTAGTAGGACAGTTGAAGCTTTCTTT. Protein: CSASRTVEAFF.

The chain carries TRBV25-1 and TRBJ2-3; 7 positions match TRBD2. With 8 bases clipped from V and 7 bases from J, the junction kept 3 bases outside the gene matches. From germline, CDR1 is MGHDK and CDR2 SYGVNS. The CDR3 contains 11 residues. CDR3 bases: TGTGCCAGCGGGGGGGGTAATACGCAGTATTTT. Translated: CASGGGNTQYF.

This chain connects TRBV11-2 to TRBJ2-3; 9 nucleotides line up with TRBD2. With 5 bases clipped from V and 5 bases from J, the junction kept 8 bases outside the gene matches. This CDR3 has 15 residues. Germline V CDR1 and CDR2: SGHAT, FQNNGV. The CDR3 sequence is CASSRGAGGLDTQYF. In DNA form, the CDR3 reads TGTGCCAGCAGCCGGGGCGCGGGGGGGCTAGATACGCAGTATTTT.

This chain uses TRBV12-5 with TRBJ2-5, with 7 nucleotides matching TRBD1. V gave up 5 bases and J gave up 1 base; unmatched junction bases: 4. This CDR3 comprises 14 residues. The germline V gene encodes CDR1 LGHNT and CDR2 FRNRAP. CDR3 sequence reads: CASGLGTVQETQYF. In DNA form, the CDR3 reads TGTGCTAGTGGTCTAGGGACAGTCCAAGAGACCCAGTACTTC.

A remark on this clone: This same CDR3 is encoded by further DNA sequences in the sample. The chain has TRBV12-3 or TRBV12-4 and TRBJ1-1; no firm D call. The CDR3 spans 13 residues. The V and J ends lost 3 bases and 0 bases respectively, with 5 bases between them. The CDR3 region has the DNA TGTGCCAGCAGTTTGGGAGTGAACACTGAAGCTTTCTTT. Residues: CASSLGVNTEAFF.